The rows below give T cell receptor beta chains drawn from one sample of a study. TCRdb reprocessed the 5' RACE reads with MiXCR, giving one entry per CDR3 protein. The sample lists over 50,000 distinct CDR3 sequences, roughly 22% seen once, with about 3% in the top ten. Sequencing was done on a sample of tumor-infiltrating naive CD4+ T cells sorted from the breast tumor. These receptors were collected from a female donor with breast cancer. Each CDR3 is given with its conserved first and last residue. Fields, in order: V gene, CDR3 protein.

V gene: TRBV5-6; CDR3 protein: CASNLVGNPQETQYF
V gene: TRBV2; CDR3 protein: CASRPKLSGANVLTF
V gene: TRBV20-1; CDR3 protein: CSARDSGSRGYTF
V gene: TRBV20-1; CDR3 protein: CSASLGPSTDTQYF
V gene: TRBV24-1; CDR3 protein: CATSDLLAGNYNEQFF
V gene: TRBV29-1; CDR3 protein: CSARSSYNSPLHF
V gene: TRBV12-3/TRBV12-4; CDR3 protein: CASSFGGQPQHF
V gene: TRBV4-3; CDR3 protein: CASSQALKASNTEAFF
V gene: TRBV7-6; CDR3 protein: CASVPAQETQYF
V gene: TRBV2; CDR3 protein: CASRRSVNPTRRLTDTQYF
V gene: TRBV5-1; CDR3 protein: CASREGSGRNEQFF
V gene: TRBV5-1; CDR3 protein: CASGFRTSTDTQYF
V gene: TRBV7-6; CDR3 protein: CASSLSGTPGDEQFF
V gene: TRBV21-1; CDR3 protein: CARNSGRHGTQYF
V gene: TRBV28; CDR3 protein: CASSLLPMTTYEQYF
V gene: TRBV7-9; CDR3 protein: CASSPPLYRHNSYEQYF
V gene: TRBV7-9; CDR3 protein: CASSTRQGHEQYF
V gene: TRBV20-1; CDR3 protein: CSARDLGTGPFGYTF
V gene: TRBV7-9; CDR3 protein: CASSRDYSYEQYF
V gene: TRBV18; CDR3 protein: CASLPPNPLYGYTF
V gene: TRBV29-1; CDR3 protein: CSVERPTDTQYF
V gene: TRBV10-1; CDR3 protein: CASSREGGPRSYNEQFF
V gene: TRBV3-1; CDR3 protein: CASSPTGSNYGYTF
V gene: TRBV4-2; CDR3 protein: CASSQDSASQEFF
V gene: TRBV9; CDR3 protein: CASSNGTRGETQYF
V gene: TRBV7-2; CDR3 protein: CASSQGILSGNTIYF
V gene: TRBV7-2; CDR3 protein: CASRPQRSTDTQYF
V gene: TRBV5-1; CDR3 protein: CASSLPGQGIGELFF
V gene: TRBV7-9; CDR3 protein: CASSSGLAGGHTDTQYF
V gene: TRBV7-3; CDR3 protein: CASSRGRAGSYEQFF
V gene: TRBV6-6; CDR3 protein: CASSSPQGASGNTIYF
V gene: TRBV5-1; CDR3 protein: CASSLNGGTQYF